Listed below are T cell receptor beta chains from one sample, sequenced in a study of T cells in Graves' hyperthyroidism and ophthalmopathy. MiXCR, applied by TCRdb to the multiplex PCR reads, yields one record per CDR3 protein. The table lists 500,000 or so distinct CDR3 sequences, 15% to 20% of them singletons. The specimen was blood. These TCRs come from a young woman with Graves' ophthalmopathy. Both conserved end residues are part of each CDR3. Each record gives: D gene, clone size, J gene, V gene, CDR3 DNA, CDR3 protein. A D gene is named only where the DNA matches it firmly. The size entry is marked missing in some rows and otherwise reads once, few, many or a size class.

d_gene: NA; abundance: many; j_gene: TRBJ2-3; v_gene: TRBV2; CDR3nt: TGTGCCAGCACGAGACAGAGCACAGATACGCAGTATTTT; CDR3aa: CASTRQSTDTQYF
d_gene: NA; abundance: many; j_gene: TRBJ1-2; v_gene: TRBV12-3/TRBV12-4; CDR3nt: TGTGCCAGCAGTTTAGACCCGGGCCTATATGGCTACACCTTC; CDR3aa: CASSLDPGLYGYTF
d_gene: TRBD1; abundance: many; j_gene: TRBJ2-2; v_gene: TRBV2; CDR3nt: TGTGCCAGCAGTTCCCTGACAGGGACCAACACCGGGGAGCTGTTTTTT; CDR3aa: CASSSLTGTNTGELFF
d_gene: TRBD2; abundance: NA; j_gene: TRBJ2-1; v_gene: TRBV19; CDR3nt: TGTGCCAGTACCCAAGCGGGGGGAATTTACAATGAGCAGTTCTTC; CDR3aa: CASTQAGGIYNEQFF
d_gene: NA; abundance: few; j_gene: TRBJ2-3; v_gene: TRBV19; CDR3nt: TGTGCCAGCTGGGACTCCGGGGGCGCAGATACGCAGTATTTT; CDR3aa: CASWDSGGADTQYF
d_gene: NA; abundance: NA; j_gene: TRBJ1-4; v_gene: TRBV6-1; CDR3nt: TGTGCCAGCAGCCGGGCACCACGGGAAAAACTGTTTTTT; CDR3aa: CASSRAPREKLFF
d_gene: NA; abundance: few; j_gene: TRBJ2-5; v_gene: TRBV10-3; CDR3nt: TGTGCCATCAGTTCCGGGACCTCAGGAGAGACCCAGTACTTC; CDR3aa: CAISSGTSGETQYF
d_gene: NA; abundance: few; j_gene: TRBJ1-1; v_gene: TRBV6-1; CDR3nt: TGTGCCAGCAAAGGGAGTCCTTTGACTGAAGCTTTCTTT; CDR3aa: CASKGSPLTEAFF
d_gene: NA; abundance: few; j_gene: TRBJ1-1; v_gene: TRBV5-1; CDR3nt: TGCGCCAGCAGCTTGGCGGCGTGGGACACTGAAGCTTTCTTT; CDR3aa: CASSLAAWDTEAFF
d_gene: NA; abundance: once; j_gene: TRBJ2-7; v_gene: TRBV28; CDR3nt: TGTGCCAGCAGTCCCGCTACGCCGGAGGGCCAAGGATACGAGCAGTACTTC; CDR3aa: CASSPATPEGQGYEQYF
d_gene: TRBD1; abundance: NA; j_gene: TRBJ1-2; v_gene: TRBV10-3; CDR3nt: TGTGCCACCCATAGGACAGGGGAGGAGGGCTACACCTTC; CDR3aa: CATHRTGEEGYTF
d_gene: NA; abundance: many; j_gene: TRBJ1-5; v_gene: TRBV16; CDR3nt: TGTGCCAGCAGCCATTGGGTTTCCAGCAATCAGCCCCAGCATTTT; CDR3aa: CASSHWVSSNQPQHF
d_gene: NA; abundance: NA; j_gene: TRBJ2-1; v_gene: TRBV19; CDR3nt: TGTGCCAGTAGTATATCCACACGGACTTCCTACAATGAGCAGTTCTTC; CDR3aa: CASSISTRTSYNEQFF
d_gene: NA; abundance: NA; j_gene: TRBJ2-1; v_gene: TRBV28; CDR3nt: TGTGCCAGCAACCGGGGGTACAATGAGCAGTTCTTC; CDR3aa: CASNRGYNEQFF
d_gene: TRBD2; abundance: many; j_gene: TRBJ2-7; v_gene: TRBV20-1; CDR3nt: TGCAGTGCTAGGGGGGGGACTAGACCCTACGAGCAGTACTTC; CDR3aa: CSARGGTRPYEQYF
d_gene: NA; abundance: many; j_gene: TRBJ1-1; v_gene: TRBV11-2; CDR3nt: TGTGCCAGCAGCTTAGATGCCGGCCCTGAAGCTTTCTTT; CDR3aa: CASSLDAGPEAFF
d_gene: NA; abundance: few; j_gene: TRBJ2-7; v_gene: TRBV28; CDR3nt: TGTGCCAGCAGTTTAAGGCTAGGCAGCTACGAGCAGTACTTC; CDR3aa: CASSLRLGSYEQYF
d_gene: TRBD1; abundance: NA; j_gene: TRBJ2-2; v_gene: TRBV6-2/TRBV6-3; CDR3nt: TGTGCCAGCATCAAACGGGACAGGGGGTCCGGGGAGCTGTTTTTT; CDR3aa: CASIKRDRGSGELFF
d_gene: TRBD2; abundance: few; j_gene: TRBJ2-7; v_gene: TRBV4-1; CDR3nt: TGCGCCAGCAGCCAAGGGGGACTAGCGGGAGGGCCTGACGAGCAGTACTTC; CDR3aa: CASSQGGLAGGPDEQYF
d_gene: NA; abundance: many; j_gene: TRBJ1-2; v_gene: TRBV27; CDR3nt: TGTGCCAGCAGTCCGAGGGCAGGGCCAGCGTTGATACCCTATGGCTACACCTTC; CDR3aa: CASSPRAGPALIPYGYTF
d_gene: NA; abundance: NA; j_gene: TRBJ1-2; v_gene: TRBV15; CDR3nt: TGTGCCACCAGCAGAGCCCGGGGAGGGTATGGCTACACCTTC; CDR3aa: CATSRARGGYGYTF
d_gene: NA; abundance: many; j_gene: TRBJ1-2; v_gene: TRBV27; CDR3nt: TGTGCCAGCAGTTTATACGCAGGCAACTATGGCTACACCTTC; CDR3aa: CASSLYAGNYGYTF
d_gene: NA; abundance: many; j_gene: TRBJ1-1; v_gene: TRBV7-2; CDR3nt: TGTGCCAGCAGCTTCGGGGGAGAAAGGGGAGCTTTCTTT; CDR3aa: CASSFGGERGAFF
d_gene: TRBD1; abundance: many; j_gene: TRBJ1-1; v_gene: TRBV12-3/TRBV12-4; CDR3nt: TGTGCCAGCAGTTGGTTAGGGGGCGGGAAGAACACTGAAGCTTTCTTT; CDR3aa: CASSWLGGGKNTEAFF
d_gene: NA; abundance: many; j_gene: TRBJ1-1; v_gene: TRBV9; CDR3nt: TGTGCCAGCAGCCAGGGAGGGACGGGCACTGAAGCTTTCTTT; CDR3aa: CASSQGGTGTEAFF
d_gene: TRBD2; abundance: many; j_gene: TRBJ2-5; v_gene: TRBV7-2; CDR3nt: TGTGCCAGCAGCTTGGAGCCGGGGGAGGGAGGCCAGTACTTC; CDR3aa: CASSLEPGEGGQYF
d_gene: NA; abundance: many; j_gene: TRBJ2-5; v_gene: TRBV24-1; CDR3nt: TGTGCCACCTCCGAGTCCGCCAAGCAGCAGACCCAGTACTTC; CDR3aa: CATSESAKQQTQYF
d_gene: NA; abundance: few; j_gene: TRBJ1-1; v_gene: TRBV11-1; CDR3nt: TGTGCCAGTGGCCCACAGAACACTGAAGCTTTCTTT; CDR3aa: CASGPQNTEAFF
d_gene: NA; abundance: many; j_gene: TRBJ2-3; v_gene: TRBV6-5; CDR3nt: TGTGCCAGCAGTTACTCTCAGGGGCAGAAAGACACAGATACGCAGTATTTT; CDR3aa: CASSYSQGQKDTDTQYF